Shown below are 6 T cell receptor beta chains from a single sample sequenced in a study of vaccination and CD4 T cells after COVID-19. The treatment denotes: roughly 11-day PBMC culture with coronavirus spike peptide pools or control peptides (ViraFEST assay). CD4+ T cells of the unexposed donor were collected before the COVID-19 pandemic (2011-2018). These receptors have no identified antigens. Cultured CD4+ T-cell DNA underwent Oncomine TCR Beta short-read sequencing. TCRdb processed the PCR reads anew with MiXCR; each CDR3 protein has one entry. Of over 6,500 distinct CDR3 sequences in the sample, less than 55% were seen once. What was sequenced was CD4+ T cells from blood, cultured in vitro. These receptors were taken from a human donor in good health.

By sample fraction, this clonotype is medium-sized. The CDR3 DNA sequence: TGCGCCAGCAGCCTAGGGATTTCCTATGGCTACACCTTC. Residues: CASSLGISYGYTF. This sequence joins TRBV5-1 and TRBJ1-2; D is unclear. V shed 4 bases and J shed 4 bases, with 11 bases lying between them. This CDR3 is built from 13 residues. The germline gives CDR1 SGHRS, CDR2 YFSETQ.

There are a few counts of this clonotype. The CDR3 loop is CSASSGGAGMTDTQYF. The DNA for the CDR3 is TGCAGTGCCAGTAGCGGGGGGGCTGGAATGACAGATACGCAGTATTTT. The chain is built from TRBV20-1 and TRBJ2-3; 11 nucleotides line up with TRBD2. CDR3 length: 16 residues. The J segment lost 3 bases and the V segment lost 6 bases, leaving 11 bases of the junction unmatched. Germline V gene lookup returns CDR1 DFQATT and CDR2 SNEGSKA (reference sequence).

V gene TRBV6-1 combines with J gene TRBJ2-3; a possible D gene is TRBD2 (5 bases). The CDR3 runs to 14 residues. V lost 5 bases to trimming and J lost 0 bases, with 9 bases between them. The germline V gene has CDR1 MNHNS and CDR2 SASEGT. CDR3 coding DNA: TGTGCCAGCAGTCCGACGGGGAGCACAGATACGCAGTATTTT. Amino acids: CASSPTGSTDTQYF.

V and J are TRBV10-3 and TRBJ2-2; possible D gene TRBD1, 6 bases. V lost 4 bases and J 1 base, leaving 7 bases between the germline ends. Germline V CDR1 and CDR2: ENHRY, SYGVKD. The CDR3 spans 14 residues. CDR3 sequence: CAISGGGNTGELFF. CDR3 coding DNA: TGTGCCATCAGTGGAGGGGGGAACACCGGGGAGCTGTTTTTT.

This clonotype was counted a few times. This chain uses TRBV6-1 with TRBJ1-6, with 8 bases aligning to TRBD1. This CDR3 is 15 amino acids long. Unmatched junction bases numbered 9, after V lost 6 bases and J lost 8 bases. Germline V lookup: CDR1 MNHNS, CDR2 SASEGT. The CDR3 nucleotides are TGTGCCAGCAGGGGACAGGCCCCTCAAGATTCACCCCTCCACTTT. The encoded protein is CASRGQAPQDSPLHF.

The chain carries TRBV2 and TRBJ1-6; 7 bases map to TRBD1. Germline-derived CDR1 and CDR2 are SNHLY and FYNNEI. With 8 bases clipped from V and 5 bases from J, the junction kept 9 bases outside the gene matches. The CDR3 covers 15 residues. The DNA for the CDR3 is TGTGCCAGCGGGCAGGGGGAACTAGATAATTCACCCCTCCACTTT. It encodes CASGQGELDNSPLHF.